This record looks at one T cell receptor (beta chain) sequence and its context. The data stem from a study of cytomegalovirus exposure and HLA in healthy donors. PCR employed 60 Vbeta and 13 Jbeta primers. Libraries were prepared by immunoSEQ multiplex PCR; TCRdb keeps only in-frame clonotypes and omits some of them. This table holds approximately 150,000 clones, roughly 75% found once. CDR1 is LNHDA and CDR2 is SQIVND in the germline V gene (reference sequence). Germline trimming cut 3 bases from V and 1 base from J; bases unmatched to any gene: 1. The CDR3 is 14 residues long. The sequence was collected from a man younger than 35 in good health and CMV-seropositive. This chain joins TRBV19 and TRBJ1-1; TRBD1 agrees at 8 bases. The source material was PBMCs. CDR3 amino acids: CASSIRGPNTEAFF. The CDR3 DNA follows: TGTGCCAGTAGTATCAGGGGGCCGAACACTGAAGCTTTCTTT. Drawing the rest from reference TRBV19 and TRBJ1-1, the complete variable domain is DGGITQSPKYLFRKEGQNVTLSCEQNLNHDAMYWYRQDPGQGLRLIYYSQIVNDFQKGDIAEGYSVSREKKESFPLTVTSAQKNPTAFYLCASSIRGPNTEAFFGQGTRLTVV.